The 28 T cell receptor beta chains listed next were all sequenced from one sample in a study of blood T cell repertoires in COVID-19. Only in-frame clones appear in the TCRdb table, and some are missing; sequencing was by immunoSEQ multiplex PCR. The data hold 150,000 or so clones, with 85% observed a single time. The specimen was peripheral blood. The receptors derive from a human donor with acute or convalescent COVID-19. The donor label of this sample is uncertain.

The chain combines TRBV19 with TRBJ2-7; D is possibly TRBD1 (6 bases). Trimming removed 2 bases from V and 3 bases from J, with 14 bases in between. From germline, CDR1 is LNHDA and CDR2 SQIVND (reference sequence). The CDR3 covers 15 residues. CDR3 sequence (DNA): TGTGCCAGTAGTATAAACCCACAGGGCGGCTACGAGCAGTACTTC. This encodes CASSINPQGGYEQYF.

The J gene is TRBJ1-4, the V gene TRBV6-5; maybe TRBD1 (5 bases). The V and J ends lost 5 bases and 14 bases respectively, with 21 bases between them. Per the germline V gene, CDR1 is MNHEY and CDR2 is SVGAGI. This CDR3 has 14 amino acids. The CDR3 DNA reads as TGTGCCAGCAGTCCGGGTTCCTGGGGCCTAATGCTGTTTTTT. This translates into CASSPGSWGLMLFF.

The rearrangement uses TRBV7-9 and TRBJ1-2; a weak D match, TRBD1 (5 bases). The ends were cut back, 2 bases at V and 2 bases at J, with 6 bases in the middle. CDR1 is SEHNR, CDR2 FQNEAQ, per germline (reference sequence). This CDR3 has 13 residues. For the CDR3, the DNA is TGTGCCAGCAGCTTACAGGGCAACTATGGCTACACCTTC. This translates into CASSLQGNYGYTF.

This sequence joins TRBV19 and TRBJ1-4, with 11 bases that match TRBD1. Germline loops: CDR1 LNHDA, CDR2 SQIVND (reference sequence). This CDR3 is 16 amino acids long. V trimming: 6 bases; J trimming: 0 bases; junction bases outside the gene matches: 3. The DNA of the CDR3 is TGTGCCAGTAGGGACAGGGGGCTTTCAACTAATGAAAAACTGTTTTTT. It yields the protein CASRDRGLSTNEKLFF.

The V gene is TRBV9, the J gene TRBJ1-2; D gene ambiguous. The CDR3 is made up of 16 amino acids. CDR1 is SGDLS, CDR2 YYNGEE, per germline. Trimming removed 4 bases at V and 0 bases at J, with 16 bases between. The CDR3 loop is CASSPSAGFTNYGYTF. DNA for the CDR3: TGTGCCAGCAGCCCTTCGGCAGGTTTTACTAACTATGGCTACACCTTC.

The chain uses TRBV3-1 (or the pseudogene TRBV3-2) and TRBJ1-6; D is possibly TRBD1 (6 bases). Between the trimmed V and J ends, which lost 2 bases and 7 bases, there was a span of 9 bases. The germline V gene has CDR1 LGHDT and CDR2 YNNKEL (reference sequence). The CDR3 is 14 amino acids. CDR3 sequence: CASSQYRGNSPLHF. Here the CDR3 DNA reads TGTGCCAGCAGCCAATATAGGGGGAATTCACCCCTCCACTTT.

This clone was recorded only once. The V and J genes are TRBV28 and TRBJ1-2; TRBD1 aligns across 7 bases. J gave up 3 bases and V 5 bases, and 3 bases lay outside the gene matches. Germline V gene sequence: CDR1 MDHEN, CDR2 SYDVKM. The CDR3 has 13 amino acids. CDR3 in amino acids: CASSLGGDYGYTF. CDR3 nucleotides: TGTGCCAGCAGTCTAGGGGGCGACTATGGCTACACCTTC.

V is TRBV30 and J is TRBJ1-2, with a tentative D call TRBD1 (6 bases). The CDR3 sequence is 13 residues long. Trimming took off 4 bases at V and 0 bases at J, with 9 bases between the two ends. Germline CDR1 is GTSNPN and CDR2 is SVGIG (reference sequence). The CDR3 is CAWTTGTNYGYTF. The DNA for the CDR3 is TGTGCCTGGACGACAGGTACTAACTATGGCTACACCTTC.

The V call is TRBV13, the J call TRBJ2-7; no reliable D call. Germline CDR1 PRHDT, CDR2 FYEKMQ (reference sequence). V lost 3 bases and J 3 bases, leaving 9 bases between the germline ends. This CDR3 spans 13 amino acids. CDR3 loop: CASSLGALYEQYF. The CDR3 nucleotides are TGTGCCAGCAGCTTGGGCGCCCTCTACGAGCAGTACTTC.

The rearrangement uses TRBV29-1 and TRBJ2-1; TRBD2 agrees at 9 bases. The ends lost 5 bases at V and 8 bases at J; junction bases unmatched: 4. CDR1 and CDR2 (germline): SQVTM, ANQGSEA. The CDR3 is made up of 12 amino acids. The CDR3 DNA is TGCAGCGTTAGCGGGGGGCTCGATGAGCAGTTCTTC. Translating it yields CSVSGGLDEQFF.

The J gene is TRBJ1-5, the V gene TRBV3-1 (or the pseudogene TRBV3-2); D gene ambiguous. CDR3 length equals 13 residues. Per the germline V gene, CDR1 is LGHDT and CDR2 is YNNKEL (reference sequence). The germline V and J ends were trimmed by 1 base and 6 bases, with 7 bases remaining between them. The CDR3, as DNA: TGTGCCAGCAGCCAAGCGAGAGTTCAGCCCCAGCATTTT. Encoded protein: CASSQARVQPQHF.

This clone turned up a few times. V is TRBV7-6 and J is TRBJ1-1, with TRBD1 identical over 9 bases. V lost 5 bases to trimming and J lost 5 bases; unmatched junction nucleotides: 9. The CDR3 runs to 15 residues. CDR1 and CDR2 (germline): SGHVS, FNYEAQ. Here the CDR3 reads CASSLPTGGGTEAFF. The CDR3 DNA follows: TGTGCCAGCAGCCTGCCGACAGGGGGGGGAACTGAAGCTTTCTTT.

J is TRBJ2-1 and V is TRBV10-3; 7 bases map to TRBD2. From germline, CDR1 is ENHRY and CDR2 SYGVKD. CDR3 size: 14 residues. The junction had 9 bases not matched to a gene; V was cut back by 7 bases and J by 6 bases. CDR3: CAINRAGSGNEQFF. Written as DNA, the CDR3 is TGTGCCATCAACAGAGCGGGATCGGGCAATGAGCAGTTCTTC.

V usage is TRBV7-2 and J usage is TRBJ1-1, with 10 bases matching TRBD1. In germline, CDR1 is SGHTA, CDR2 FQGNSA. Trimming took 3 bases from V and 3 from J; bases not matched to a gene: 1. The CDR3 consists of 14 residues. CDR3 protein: CASSLGTGDTEAFF. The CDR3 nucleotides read TGTGCCAGCAGCTTGGGGACAGGGGACACTGAAGCTTTCTTT.

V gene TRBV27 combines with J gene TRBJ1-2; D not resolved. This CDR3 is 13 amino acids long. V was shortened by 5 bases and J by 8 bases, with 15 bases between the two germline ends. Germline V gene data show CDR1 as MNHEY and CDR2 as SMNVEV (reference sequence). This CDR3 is CASSLNGPGGYTF. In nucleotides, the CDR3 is TGTGCCAGCAGTCTCAACGGTCCGGGGGGCTACACCTTC.

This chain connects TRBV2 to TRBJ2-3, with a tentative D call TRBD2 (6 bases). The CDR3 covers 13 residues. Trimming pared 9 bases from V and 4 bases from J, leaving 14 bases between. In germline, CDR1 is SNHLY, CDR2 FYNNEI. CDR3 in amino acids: CASLAGKADTQYF. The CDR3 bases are TGTGCCAGTCTCGCGGGGAAAGCAGATACGCAGTATTTT.

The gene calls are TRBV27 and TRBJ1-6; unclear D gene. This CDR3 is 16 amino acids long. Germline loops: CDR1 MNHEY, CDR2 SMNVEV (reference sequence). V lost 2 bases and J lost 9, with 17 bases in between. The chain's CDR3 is CASSLGSGVGSSPLHF. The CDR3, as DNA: TGTGCCAGCAGTTTAGGTTCCGGGGTAGGTAGTTCACCCCTCCACTTT.

The CDR3 nucleotides are TGTGCCAGCAGTTTATGGGGGAGGGGGAGAAATCACACCATATATTTT. As protein: CASSLWGRGRNHTIYF. V usage is TRBV27 and J usage is TRBJ1-3; tentative D call: TRBD1 (6 bases). Looked up from germline, CDR1 is MNHEY and CDR2 is SMNVEV (reference sequence). V was trimmed by 1 base and J by 8 bases, leaving 18 bases between them. This CDR3 comprises 16 residues.

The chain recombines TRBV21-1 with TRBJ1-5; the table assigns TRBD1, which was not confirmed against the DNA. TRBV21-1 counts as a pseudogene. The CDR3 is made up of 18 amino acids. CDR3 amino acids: CASSKGDRGGGSNQPQHF. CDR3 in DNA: TGTGCCAGCAGCAAAGGGGACAGGGGAGGCGGGAGCAATCAGCCCCAGCATTTT.

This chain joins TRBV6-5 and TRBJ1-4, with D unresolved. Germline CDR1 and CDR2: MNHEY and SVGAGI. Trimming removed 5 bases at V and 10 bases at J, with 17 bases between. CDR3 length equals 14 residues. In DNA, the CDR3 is TGTGCCAGCAGTCCCTTTTTGCAGGAACGAAAACTGTTTTTT. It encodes CASSPFLQERKLFF.

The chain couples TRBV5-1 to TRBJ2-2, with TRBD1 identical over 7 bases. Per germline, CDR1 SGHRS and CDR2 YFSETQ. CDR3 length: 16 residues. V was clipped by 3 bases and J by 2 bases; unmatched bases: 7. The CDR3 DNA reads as TGCGCCAGCAGCTCCGGGGACAGCCGAAACACCGGGGAGCTGTTTTTT. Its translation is CASSSGDSRNTGELFF.

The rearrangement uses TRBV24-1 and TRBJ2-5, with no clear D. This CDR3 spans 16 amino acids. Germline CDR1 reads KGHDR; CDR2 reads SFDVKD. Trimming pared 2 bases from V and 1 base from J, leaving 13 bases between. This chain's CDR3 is CATSDSLGSFQETQYF. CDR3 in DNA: TGTGCCACCAGTGATTCCCTGGGTAGCTTCCAAGAGACCCAGTACTTC.

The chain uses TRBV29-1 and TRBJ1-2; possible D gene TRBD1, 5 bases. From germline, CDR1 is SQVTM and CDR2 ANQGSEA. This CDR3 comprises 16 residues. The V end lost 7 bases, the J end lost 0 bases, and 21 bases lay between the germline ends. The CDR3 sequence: CSAGGDGVFSNYGYTF. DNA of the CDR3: TGCAGCGCCGGGGGGGACGGGGTCTTTTCTAACTATGGCTACACCTTC. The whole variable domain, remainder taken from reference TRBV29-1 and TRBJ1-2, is SAVISQKPSRDICQRGTSLTIQCQVDSQVTMMFWYRQQPGQSLTLIATANQGSEATYESGFVIDKFPISRPNLTFSTLTVSNMSPEDSSIYLCSAGGDGVFSNYGYTFGSGTRLTVV.

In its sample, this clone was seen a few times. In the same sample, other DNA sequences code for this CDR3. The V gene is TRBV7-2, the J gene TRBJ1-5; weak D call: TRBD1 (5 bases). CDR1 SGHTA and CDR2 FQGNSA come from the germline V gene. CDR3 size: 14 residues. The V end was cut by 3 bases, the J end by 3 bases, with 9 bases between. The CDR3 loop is CASSFDSSNQPQHF. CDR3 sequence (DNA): TGTGCCAGCAGCTTCGACAGTTCCAATCAGCCCCAGCATTTT.

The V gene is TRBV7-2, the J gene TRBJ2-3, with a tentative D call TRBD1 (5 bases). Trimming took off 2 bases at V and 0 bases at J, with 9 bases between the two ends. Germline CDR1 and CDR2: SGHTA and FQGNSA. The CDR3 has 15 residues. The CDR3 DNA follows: TGTGCCAGCAGCTTATGGGGCAGCAGCACAGATACGCAGTATTTT. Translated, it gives CASSLWGSSTDTQYF.

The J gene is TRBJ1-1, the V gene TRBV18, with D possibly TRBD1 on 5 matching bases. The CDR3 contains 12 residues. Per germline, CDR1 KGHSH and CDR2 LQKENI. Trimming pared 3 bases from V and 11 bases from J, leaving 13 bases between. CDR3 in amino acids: CASSPPSRGAFF. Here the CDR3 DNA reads TGTGCCAGCTCACCCCCCTCCCGGGGGGCTTTCTTT.

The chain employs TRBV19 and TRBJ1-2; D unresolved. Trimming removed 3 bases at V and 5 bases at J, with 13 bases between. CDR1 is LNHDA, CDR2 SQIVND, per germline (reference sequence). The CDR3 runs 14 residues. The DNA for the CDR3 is TGTGCCAGTAGTATCGGTATGCAGGCGTATGGCTACACCTTC. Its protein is CASSIGMQAYGYTF.

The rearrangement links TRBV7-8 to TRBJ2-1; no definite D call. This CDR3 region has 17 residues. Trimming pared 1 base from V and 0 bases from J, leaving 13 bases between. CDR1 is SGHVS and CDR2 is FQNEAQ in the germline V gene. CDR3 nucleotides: TGTGCCAGCAGCTTAGATCTGACATTGAGCTCCTACAATGAGCAGTTCTTC. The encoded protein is CASSLDLTLSSYNEQFF.